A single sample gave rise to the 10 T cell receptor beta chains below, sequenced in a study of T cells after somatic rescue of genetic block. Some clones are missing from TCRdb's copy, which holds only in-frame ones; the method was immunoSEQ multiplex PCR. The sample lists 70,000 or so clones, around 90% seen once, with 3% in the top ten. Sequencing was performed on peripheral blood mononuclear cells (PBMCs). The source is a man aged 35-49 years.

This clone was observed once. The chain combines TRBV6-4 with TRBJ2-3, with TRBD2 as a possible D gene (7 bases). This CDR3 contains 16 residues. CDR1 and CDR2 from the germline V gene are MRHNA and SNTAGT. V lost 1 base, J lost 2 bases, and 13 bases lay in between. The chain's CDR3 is CASSDLGGGLTDTQYF. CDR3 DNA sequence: TGTGCCAGCAGTGACTTAGGGGGGGGCCTCACAGATACGCAGTATTTT.

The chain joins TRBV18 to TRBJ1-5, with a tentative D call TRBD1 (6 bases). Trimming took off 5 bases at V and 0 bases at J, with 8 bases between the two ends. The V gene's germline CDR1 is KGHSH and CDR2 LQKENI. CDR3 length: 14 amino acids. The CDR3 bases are TGTGCCAGCTCATGGACAGATAGCAATCAGCCCCAGCATTTT. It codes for CASSWTDSNQPQHF.

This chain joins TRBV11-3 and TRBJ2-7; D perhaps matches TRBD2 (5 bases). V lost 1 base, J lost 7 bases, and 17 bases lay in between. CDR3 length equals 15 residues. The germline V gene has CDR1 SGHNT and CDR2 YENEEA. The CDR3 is CASSLGHAAPGEQYF. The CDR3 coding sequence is TGTGCCAGCAGCTTAGGACATGCAGCGCCGGGGGAGCAGTACTTC.

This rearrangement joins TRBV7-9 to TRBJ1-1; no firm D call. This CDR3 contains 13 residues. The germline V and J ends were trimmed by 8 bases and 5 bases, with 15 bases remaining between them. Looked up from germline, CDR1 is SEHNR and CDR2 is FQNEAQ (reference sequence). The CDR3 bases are TGTGCCAGCTGCCCGGGGATCGGGACTGAAGCTTTCTTT. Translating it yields CASCPGIGTEAFF.

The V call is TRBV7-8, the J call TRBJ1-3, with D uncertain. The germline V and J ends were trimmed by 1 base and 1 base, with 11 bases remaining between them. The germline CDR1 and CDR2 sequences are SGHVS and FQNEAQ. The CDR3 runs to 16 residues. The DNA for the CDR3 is TGTGCCAGCAGCTTAGGATCTCTCGGGTCTGGAAACACCATATATTTT. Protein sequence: CASSLGSLGSGNTIYF.

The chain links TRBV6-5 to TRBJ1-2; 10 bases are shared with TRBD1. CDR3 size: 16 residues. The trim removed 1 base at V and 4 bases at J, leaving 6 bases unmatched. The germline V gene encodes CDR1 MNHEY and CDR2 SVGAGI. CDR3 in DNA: TGTGCCAGCAGTTACTTACGGACAGGGGGATCCTATGGCTACACCTTC. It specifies CASSYLRTGGSYGYTF.

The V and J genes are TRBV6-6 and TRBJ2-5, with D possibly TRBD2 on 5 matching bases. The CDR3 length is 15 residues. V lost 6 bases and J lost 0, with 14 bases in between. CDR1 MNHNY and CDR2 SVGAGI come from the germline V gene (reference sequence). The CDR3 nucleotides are TGTGCCAGCAGCCAGAACGGGAACTACCAAGAGACCCAGTACTTC. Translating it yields CASSQNGNYQETQYF.

CDR3 residues: CASSRLVNTEAFF. For the CDR3, the DNA is TGTGCCAGCAGCAGACTCGTGAACACTGAAGCTTTCTTT. The rearrangement links TRBV5-6 to TRBJ1-1; D gene uncertain. The CDR3 spans 13 residues. From germline, CDR1 is SGHDT and CDR2 YYEEEE. Trimming removed 4 bases at V and 0 bases at J, with 7 bases between.

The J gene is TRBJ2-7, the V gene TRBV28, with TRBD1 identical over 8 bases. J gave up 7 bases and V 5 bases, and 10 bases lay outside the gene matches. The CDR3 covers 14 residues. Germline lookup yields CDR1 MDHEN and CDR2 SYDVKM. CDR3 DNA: TGTGCCAGCAGTCCCGACAGGGGCTACGGGGAGCAGTACTTC. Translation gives CASSPDRGYGEQYF.

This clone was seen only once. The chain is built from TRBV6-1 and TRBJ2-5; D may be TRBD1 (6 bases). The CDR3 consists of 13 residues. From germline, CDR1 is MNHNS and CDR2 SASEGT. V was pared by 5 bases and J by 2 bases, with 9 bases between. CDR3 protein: CASSRQGQETQYF. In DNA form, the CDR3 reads TGTGCCAGCAGTAGGCAGGGGCAAGAGACCCAGTACTTC.